The 19 T cell receptor beta chains below all came from one sample that was sequenced in a study of blood T cell repertoires in COVID-19. Method: immunoSEQ multiplex PCR; TCRdb's copy keeps in-frame clones and lacks some. The repertoire includes 200,000 or so clones, 80% to 85% of them detected once, and 3% sits in the top ten. Sequencing was carried out using peripheral blood. These receptor sequences come from a woman under 40 who had recovered from COVID-19.

The V and J genes are TRBV5-1 and TRBJ2-5, with D tentatively TRBD1 (5 bases). Trimming pared 9 bases from V and 2 bases from J, leaving 14 bases between. Germline loops: CDR1 SGHRS, CDR2 YFSETQ. The CDR3 extends over 13 amino acids. The CDR3 nucleotides are TGCGCCACGCGCCCCGACAGTCAAGAGACCCAGTACTTC. It translates to CATRPDSQETQYF.

V usage is TRBV7-2 and J usage is TRBJ2-5; 9 bases line up with TRBD2. Germline V gene lookup returns CDR1 SGHTA and CDR2 FQGNSA. CDR3 length: 16 amino acids. Trimming at V came to 0 bases and at J to 5 bases, leaving 7 bases not matched to a gene. The DNA for the CDR3 is TGTGCCAGCAGCTTAGCGATGACTAGCGGCTGGGAGACCCAGTACTTC. This gives the protein CASSLAMTSGWETQYF. Combining the CDR3 with reference TRBV7-2 and TRBJ2-5 gives the whole variable domain GAGVSQSPSNKVTEKGKDVELRCDPISGHTALYWYRQSLGQGLEFLIYFQGNSAPDKSGLPSDRFSAERTGGSVSTLTIQRTQQEDSAVYLCASSLAMTSGWETQYFGPGTRLLVL.

The V call is TRBV2, the J call TRBJ2-2; D remains unclear. V lost 7 bases to trimming and J lost 7 bases, with 7 bases between them. CDR1 is SNHLY and CDR2 is FYNNEI in the germline V gene. The CDR3 sequence is 11 residues long. The CDR3 spells CASTYYGELFF. As DNA, the CDR3 is TGTGCCAGCACCTATTACGGGGAGCTGTTTTTT.

This clone was recorded a few times. The J gene is TRBJ2-7, the V gene TRBV4-2; TRBD2 might be the D (6 bases). Germline V gene lookup returns CDR1 LGHNA and CDR2 YNFKEQ. The V end was cut by 0 bases, the J end by 2 bases, with 14 bases between. The CDR3 has 16 amino acids. The CDR3 nucleotides are TGTGCCAGCAGCCAAGAGGTCGGAGCGGGCCCCTACGAGCAGTACTTC. This codes for CASSQEVGAGPYEQYF.

The chain employs TRBV13 and TRBJ2-3, with 10 bases identical to TRBD2. Germline V gene sequence: CDR1 PRHDT, CDR2 FYEKMQ (reference sequence). This CDR3 is built from 18 residues. Trimming removed 4 bases from V and 2 bases from J; junction bases left unmatched: 12. This chain's CDR3 is CASSSGLAVTTFTDTQYF. DNA of the CDR3: TGTGCCAGCAGCTCAGGACTAGCGGTAACGACTTTCACAGATACGCAGTATTTT.

The chain links TRBV18 to TRBJ2-3; 7 bases are a match to TRBD1. Germline loops: CDR1 KGHSH, CDR2 LQKENI. CDR3 length: 14 residues. The V segment lost 8 bases and the J segment 5 bases; nucleotides outside the gene matches: 10. CDR3 sequence reads: CASRRDSTQDTQYF. CDR3 DNA sequence: TGTGCCAGCCGACGGGACAGCACACAAGATACGCAGTATTTT.

CDR3 loop: CASTTGGNTEAFF. CDR3 in DNA: TGTGCCAGCACTACAGGGGGCAACACTGAAGCTTTCTTT. V is TRBV6-5 and J is TRBJ1-1; TRBD1 aligns across 9 bases. The CDR3 runs 13 residues. Looked up from germline, CDR1 is MNHEY and CDR2 is SVGAGI. Trimming at V came to 7 bases and at J to 2 bases, leaving 2 bases not matched to a gene.

This clone was recorded many times. The J gene is TRBJ2-1, the V gene TRBV2, with 7 bases that match TRBD2. CDR1 and CDR2 (germline): SNHLY, FYNNEI. Losses at the gene ends were 6 bases for V and 8 bases for J; bases not matched to a gene: 4. The CDR3 consists of 12 residues. The CDR3 spells CASRGRVYEQFF. The DNA for the CDR3 is TGTGCCAGCAGGGGGAGGGTTTATGAGCAGTTCTTC. Based on the CDR3 plus reference TRBV2 and TRBJ2-1, the full variable domain is EPEVTQTPSHQVTQMGQEVILRCVPISNHLYFYWYRQILGQKVEFLVSFYNNEISEKSEIFDDQFSVERPDGSNFTLKIRSTKLEDSAMYFCASRGRVYEQFFGPGTRLTVL.

CDR3 residues: CASSSPTLQGEQFF. For the CDR3, the DNA is TGCGCCAGCAGCTCTCCCACACTACAGGGGGAGCAGTTCTTC. This rearrangement joins TRBV5-1 to TRBJ2-1, with 7 bases identical to TRBD1. Trimming at V came to 3 bases and at J to 10 bases, leaving 10 bases not matched to a gene. CDR3 length: 14 amino acids. The germline CDR1 and CDR2 sequences are SGHRS and YFSETQ. Complete variable domain (other parts from reference TRBV5-1 and TRBJ2-1): KAGVTQTPRYLIKTRGQQVTLSCSPISGHRSVSWYQQTPGQGLQFLFEYFSETQRNKGNFPGRFSGRQFSNSRSEMNVSTLELGDSALYLCASSSPTLQGEQFFGPGTRLTVL.

This chain joins TRBV6-6 and TRBJ1-2, with D unresolved. CDR3 length equals 15 residues. Deletions cut 6 bases from V and 2 bases from J, with 16 bases between. The germline V gene encodes CDR1 MNHNY and CDR2 SVGAGI (reference sequence). CDR3 nucleotide sequence: TGTGCCAGCAGGATTTATAACAGAGACAACTATGGCTACACCTTC. It codes for CASRIYNRDNYGYTF.

The genes are TRBV5-6 and TRBJ2-7; a possible D gene is TRBD2 (6 bases). Trimming took off 4 bases at V and 2 bases at J, with 13 bases between the two ends. The CDR3 runs 14 residues. Germline CDR1 reads SGHDT; CDR2 reads YYEEEE. The CDR3 loop reads CASSDGTSPYEQYF. The CDR3 nucleotides are TGTGCCAGCAGCGATGGGACTTCACCCTACGAGCAGTACTTC.

This clone was recorded once. The chain links TRBV28 to TRBJ2-2; 7 bases are shared with TRBD1. This CDR3 spans 15 amino acids. The J segment lost 4 bases and the V segment lost 6 bases, leaving 8 bases of the junction unmatched. Germline V lookup: CDR1 MDHEN, CDR2 SYDVKM. The CDR3 coding sequence is TGTGCCAGCAGACCCTTAGGGACAGCCACCGGGGAGCTGTTTTTT. This gives the protein CASRPLGTATGELFF. The complete variable domain, with remaining parts taken from reference TRBV28 and TRBJ2-2, reads DVKVTQSSRYLVKRTGEKVFLECVQDMDHENMFWYRQDPGLGLRLIYFSYDVKMKEKGDIPEGYSVSREKKERFSLILESASTNQTSMYLCASRPLGTATGELFFGEGSRLTVL.

V is TRBV27 and J is TRBJ2-7; 7 bases line up with TRBD2. V lost 2 bases, J lost 7 bases, and 14 bases stayed unmatched. Per germline, CDR1 MNHEY and CDR2 SMNVEV (reference sequence). The length of the CDR3 is 16 residues. As DNA, the CDR3 is TGTGCCAGCAGTTTACAGCCGGGAACCTGGGGAGGGGAGCAGTACTTC. Translation gives CASSLQPGTWGGEQYF.

The chain couples TRBV28 to TRBJ2-2, with D possibly matching TRBD1 (5 bases). Trimming took off 6 bases at V and 6 bases at J, with 11 bases between the two ends. The CDR3 has 13 residues. Looked up from germline, CDR1 is MDHEN and CDR2 is SYDVKM. CDR3 bases: TGTGCCAGCAGATTAACAGGTCCCGGGGAGCTGTTTTTT. Encoded protein: CASRLTGPGELFF.

This chain uses TRBV9 with TRBJ2-1, with 7 bases aligning to TRBD2. Germline CDR1 reads SGDLS; CDR2 reads YYNGEE. There are 15 residues in the CDR3. V dropped 4 bases and J dropped 3; count of bases not matched to a gene: 7. DNA for the CDR3: TGTGCCAGCAGCTCATCGGGACTAAACTACAATGAGCAGTTCTTC. Protein sequence: CASSSSGLNYNEQFF.

The CDR3 loop reads CASSPSGGDNTIYF. In DNA, the CDR3 is TGTGCCAGCTCACCGTCCGGGGGGGATAACACCATATATTTT. This chain joins TRBV18 and TRBJ1-3; maybe TRBD1 (5 bases). The CDR3 length is 14 residues. Germline V gene data show CDR1 as KGHSH and CDR2 as LQKENI. Trimming shortened V by 3 bases and J by 7 bases, and 13 bases separated the two germline ends.

V gene TRBV6-6 combines with J gene TRBJ2-5; D perhaps matches TRBD1 (6 bases). The V end lost 5 bases, the J end lost 4 bases, and 11 bases lay between the germline ends. The germline V gene encodes CDR1 MNHNY and CDR2 SVGAGI (reference sequence). CDR3 size: 13 residues. In DNA form, the CDR3 reads TGTGCCAGCAGTGGCAGGGGACCAGAGACCCAGTACTTC. As protein: CASSGRGPETQYF.

The rearrangement links TRBV19 to TRBJ2-5; D possibly corresponds to TRBD2 (6 bases). The CDR3 extends over 14 amino acids. V was shortened by 5 bases and J by 3 bases, with 13 bases between the two germline ends. CDR1 is LNHDA, CDR2 SQIVND, per germline (reference sequence). In DNA, the CDR3 is TGTGCCAGTAGTCTAGGTGGGACTGAAGAGACCCAGTACTTC. Amino acid sequence: CASSLGGTEETQYF.

The chain uses TRBV4-1 and TRBJ1-1; D unclear. The CDR3 has 16 amino acids. The germline V and J ends were trimmed by 0 bases and 0 bases, with 11 bases remaining between them. Germline V CDR1 and CDR2: MGHRA, YSYEKL. The CDR3 coding sequence is TGCGCCAGCAGCCAAGATTTAAGCGGGATGAACACTGAAGCTTTCTTT. Translating gives CASSQDLSGMNTEAFF.